A few counts support the clone carrying this TCR beta chain. Its antigen remains unidentified. Regarding time point: pre-sensitization, week 0. Treatment described: therapeutic diphenylcyclopropenone sensitization with weekly scalp DPC. The study enrolled 18 to 70-year-old alopecia patients suitable for DPC. The CDR3 sequence is 12 residues long. In germline, CDR1 is SQVTM, CDR2 ANQGSEA. Deletions cut 7 bases from V and 0 bases from J, with 7 bases between. The data were taken from a study of human T cells and chemical hapten exposure. Study in general: A roughly 2 cm by roughly 2 cm inner upper arm patch received 2% DPC for sensitization. Upper-back patches of 0.01% DPC were read at 6 days. Study-level points and caveats: Significantly more large CDR3 similarity clusters arose among expanded TCRs than among controls.

TCRdb independently ran MiXCR on the RACE reads; one entry per CDR3 protein. The sample holds about 110,000 distinct CDR3 sequences, roughly 12% seen once. The V call is TRBV29-1, the J call TRBJ2-1; no definite D call. Sequenced material: whole blood, taken in connection with sensitization to the hapten diphenylcyclopropenone (DPC). The receptor comes from a woman in her forties or fifties with alopecia areata. Some clones in this sample may be carry-over from other donors' samples. The DNA of the CDR3 is TGCAGCGCTAGTCGCTCCTACAATGAGCAGTTCTTC. Translated: CSASRSYNEQFF.